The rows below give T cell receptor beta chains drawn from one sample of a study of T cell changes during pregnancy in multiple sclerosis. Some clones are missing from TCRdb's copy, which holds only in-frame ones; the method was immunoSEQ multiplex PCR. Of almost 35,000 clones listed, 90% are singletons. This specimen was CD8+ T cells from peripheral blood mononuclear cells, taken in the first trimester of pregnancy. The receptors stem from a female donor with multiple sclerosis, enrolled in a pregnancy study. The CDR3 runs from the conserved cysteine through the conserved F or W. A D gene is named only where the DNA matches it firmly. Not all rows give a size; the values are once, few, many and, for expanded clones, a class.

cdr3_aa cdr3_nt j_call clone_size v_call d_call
CASLGLAGGGSSYNEQFF TGTGCCAGCTTGGGACTAGCGGGAGGAGGTAGTTCCTACAATGAGCAGTTCTTC TRBJ2-1 - TRBV2 TRBD2
CATSRDFTGRNQPQHF TGTGCCACCAGCAGAGATTTTACAGGGCGAAATCAGCCCCAGCATTTT TRBJ1-5 - TRBV15 -
CASSGGSEAFF TGTGCCAGCAGTGGAGGGTCTGAAGCTTTCTTT TRBJ1-1 few TRBV27 -
CASSLSGSYNEQFF TGTGCCAGCAGTTTAAGCGGGAGTTACAATGAGCAGTTCTTC TRBJ2-1 - TRBV27 TRBD2
CASSPTPGQIYEQYF TGTGCCAGCAGTCCCACACCGGGACAGATTTACGAGCAGTACTTC TRBJ2-7 - TRBV27 TRBD1
CASTPFQQGNQPQHF TGTGCCAGCACCCCCTTCCAGCAGGGCAATCAGCCCCAGCATTTT TRBJ1-5 - TRBV28 -
CASSRRGWGSNQPQHF TGTGCCAGCAGTAGGAGGGGCTGGGGTAGCAATCAGCCCCAGCATTTT TRBJ1-5 - TRBV28 -
CATGVPMNTEAFF TGTGCCACCGGGGTTCCTATGAACACTGAAGCTTTCTTT TRBJ1-1 once TRBV6-5 -
CASSILTSEEQFF TGTGCCAGCAGCATCCTGACTAGTGAGGAGCAGTTCTTC TRBJ2-1 once TRBV7-9 -
CASSRLVSEQYF TGTGCCAGCAGCCGACTAGTATCCGAGCAGTACTTC TRBJ2-7 - TRBV5-6 -
CATSRGFRTGISDEQFF TGTGCCACCAGCAGAGGTTTTCGGACAGGGATTAGCGATGAGCAGTTCTTC TRBJ2-1 - TRBV15 TRBD1
CASSRERYEQYF TGTGCCAGCAGCCGAGAGAGATACGAGCAGTACTTC TRBJ2-7 - TRBV5-4 -
CASSVQDIAEAFF TGTGCCAGCAGTGTCCAGGACATCGCTGAAGCTTTCTTT TRBJ1-1 - TRBV2 -
CASSLYRVYGYTF TGTGCCAGCAGCTTATACAGGGTCTATGGCTACACCTTC TRBJ1-2 - TRBV11-3 -
CASSFGTGVSYNEQFF TGTGCCAGCAGCTTCGGGACAGGGGTCTCCTACAATGAGCAGTTCTTC TRBJ2-1 - TRBV13 TRBD1
CASSLGFRDANTGELFF TGTGCCAGCAGCTTAGGATTCAGGGATGCGAACACCGGGGAGCTGTTTTTT TRBJ2-2 - TRBV11-1 -
CASSFTESYEQYF TGCGCCAGCAGTTTCACAGAATCCTACGAGCAGTACTTC TRBJ2-7 few TRBV5-1 -
CASSLSRNTEAFF TGTGCCAGCAGTTTGTCCAGGAACACTGAAGCTTTCTTT TRBJ1-1 - TRBV6-6 -
CASSFSDKTDTQYF TGTGCCAGCAGTTTCTCGGACAAGACAGATACGCAGTATTTT TRBJ2-3 - TRBV28 -
CASSSWDREKEKLFF TGTGCCAGCAGCTCCTGGGACAGGGAGAAGGAAAAACTGTTTTTT TRBJ1-4 - TRBV7-8 TRBD1
CASSELAGVYNEQFF TGTGCCAGCAGCGAACTAGCGGGGGTATACAATGAGCAGTTCTTC TRBJ2-1 - TRBV7-8 TRBD2
CASSTRGGALFF TGTGCCAGCAGTACCCGGGGGGGGGCACTGTTTTTT TRBJ1-4 - TRBV27 -
CASSSPTGAGNTIYF TGTGCCAGCAGTTCCCCGACAGGGGCGGGGAACACCATATATTTT TRBJ1-3 - TRBV28 TRBD1
CATASGRLNEQYF TGTGCCACCGCTAGCGGGAGGCTGAACGAGCAGTACTTC TRBJ2-7 - TRBV2 TRBD2
CVNGFKETQYF TGTGTCAACGGTTTCAAAGAGACCCAGTACTTC TRBJ2-5 - TRBV28 -
CASSSRTAGELFF TGTGCCAGCAGCTCGCGGACAGCCGGGGAGCTGTTTTTT TRBJ2-2 - TRBV11-1 -
CASSQDSTTGLYQPQHF TGCGCCAGCAGCCAAGATTCGACGACAGGGCTCTATCAGCCCCAGCATTTT TRBJ1-5 few TRBV4-1 TRBD1
CASRASGTGDYGYTF TGTGCCAGCAGGGCCTCCGGGACAGGGGATTATGGCTACACCTTC TRBJ1-2 - TRBV6-5 TRBD1
CASSLAGGPADTQYF TGTGCCAGCAGCTTAGCGGGAGGGCCGGCAGATACGCAGTATTTT TRBJ2-3 - TRBV11-2 TRBD2
CASTRTGGLNTEAFF TGCGCCAGCACACGGACAGGGGGCCTGAACACTGAAGCTTTCTTT TRBJ1-1 - TRBV4-1 TRBD1
CASSPPGLAINANTGELFF TGTGCCAGCAGTCCGCCGGGACTAGCCATTAACGCGAACACCGGGGAGCTGTTTTTT TRBJ2-2 - TRBV28 TRBD2
CASNRGAVNTEAFF TGTGCCAGTAACCGTGGGGCGGTGAACACTGAAGCTTTCTTT TRBJ1-1 - TRBV7-9 -
CASSFDRDGIQYF TGTGCCAGCAGCTTTGACAGGGACGGCATTCAGTACTTC TRBJ2-4 - TRBV7-9 TRBD1
CASSQGRADTIYF TGTGCCAGCAGCCAGGGGAGGGCGGACACCATATATTTT TRBJ1-3 - TRBV6-6 -
CASSFTSGRRGTGELFF TGTGCCAGCAGTTTTACTAGCGGGAGGCGGGGCACCGGGGAGCTGTTTTTT TRBJ2-2 - TRBV28 TRBD2
CASTQWGTGTNTGELFF TGTGCCAGCACCCAATGGGGGACAGGGACGAACACCGGGGAGCTGTTTTTT TRBJ2-2 - TRBV5-4 TRBD1
CASSEREVGGGYF TGCGCCAGCAGCGAGCGGGAGGTGGGGGGAGGGTACTTC TRBJ2-7 many TRBV10-2 TRBD2
CASSFRTVTEAFF TGTGCCAGCAGCTTCCGGACAGTCACTGAAGCTTTCTTT TRBJ1-1 few TRBV7-9 -
CASSLGLAGHNEQFF TGTGCCAGCAGCTTAGGGCTAGCGGGGCACAATGAGCAGTTCTTC TRBJ2-1 - TRBV11-2 TRBD2
CASTRGTGLYGYTF TGTGCCAGCACGAGGGGTACAGGGCTCTATGGCTACACCTTC TRBJ1-2 - TRBV18 -
CASSLNTNNEQFF TGTGCCAGCAGCCTGAACACGAACAATGAGCAGTTCTTC TRBJ2-1 - TRBV7-8 -
CASSSPTGGHYGYTF TGTGCCAGCAGCTCTCCGACAGGGGGTCACTATGGCTACACCTTC TRBJ1-2 once TRBV7-9 TRBD1
CASSEEWNSGSGNTIYF TGTGCCAGCAGTGAAGAGTGGAACAGTGGCTCTGGAAACACCATATATTTT TRBJ1-3 - TRBV6-1 -
CASSRTGTLAEAFF TGCGCCAGCAGCAGGACCGGGACACTGGCTGAAGCTTTCTTT TRBJ1-1 - TRBV5-1 -
CASSLPLRGREWSYNEQFF TGTGCCAGCAGCTTACCTCTCAGAGGGAGGGAGTGGTCCTACAATGAGCAGTTCTTC TRBJ2-1 - TRBV7-6 TRBD2
CAISAGGADYNEQFF TGTGCCATCAGTGCCGGGGGGGCCGACTACAATGAGCAGTTCTTC TRBJ2-1 - TRBV10-3 TRBD2
CASSTGVLAGYNEQFF TGTGCCAGCAGTACCGGCGTGCTAGCGGGGTACAATGAGCAGTTCTTC TRBJ2-1 - TRBV6-6 TRBD2
CASSPAGGQGYEQYF TGTGCCAGCAGTCCAGCCGGAGGACAGGGGTACGAGCAGTACTTC TRBJ2-7 - TRBV7-9 TRBD1
CASSLVSGKSSYEQYF TGTGCCAGCAGCTTAGTTTCCGGGAAAAGCTCCTACGAGCAGTACTTC TRBJ2-7 once TRBV7-1 -
CASSPSGQGAFLDPEAFF TGTGCCAGCAGCCCCTCGGGACAGGGGGCTTTTTTGGACCCTGAAGCTTTCTTT TRBJ1-1 - TRBV7-2 TRBD1
CASSPAGVNTEAFF TGTGCCAGCAGCCCGGCGGGGGTGAACACTGAAGCTTTCTTT TRBJ1-1 - TRBV7-9 -
CASSQPGQDGGIYEQYF TGTGCCAGCAGCCAACCGGGACAGGACGGAGGAATCTACGAGCAGTACTTC TRBJ2-7 - TRBV4-2 TRBD1
CASSVIVLAGGNTGELFF TGTGCCAGCAGCGTAATCGTCCTAGCGGGAGGAAACACCGGGGAGCTGTTTTTT TRBJ2-2 - TRBV9 TRBD2
CASSSPRDRATHEQFF TGTGCCAGCAGTTCCCCCCGGGACAGGGCGACCCATGAGCAGTTCTTC TRBJ2-1 - TRBV28 TRBD1
CASSLGSGTSYEQYF TGTGCTAGCAGCTTAGGGAGCGGGACCTCCTACGAGCAGTACTTC TRBJ2-7 - TRBV7-7 TRBD2
CASSRLPGLGAFF TGTGCCAGCAGCCGCTTACCGGGACTCGGAGCTTTCTTT TRBJ1-1 - TRBV14 -
CASSIVHQNTEAFF TGTGCCAGTAGTATCGTACATCAGAACACTGAAGCTTTCTTT TRBJ1-1 few TRBV19 -
CATQARVSSNQPQHF TGTGCCACCCAAGCCCGGGTTTCTAGCAATCAGCCCCAGCATTTT TRBJ1-5 - TRBV6-1 -
CSVVEGASYEQYF TGCAGCGTTGTTGAAGGAGCCTCCTACGAGCAGTACTTC TRBJ2-7 - TRBV29-1 -
CASSYLRDGYTF TGTGCCAGCAGCTATCTGAGGGATGGCTACACCTTC TRBJ1-2 - TRBV11-2 -